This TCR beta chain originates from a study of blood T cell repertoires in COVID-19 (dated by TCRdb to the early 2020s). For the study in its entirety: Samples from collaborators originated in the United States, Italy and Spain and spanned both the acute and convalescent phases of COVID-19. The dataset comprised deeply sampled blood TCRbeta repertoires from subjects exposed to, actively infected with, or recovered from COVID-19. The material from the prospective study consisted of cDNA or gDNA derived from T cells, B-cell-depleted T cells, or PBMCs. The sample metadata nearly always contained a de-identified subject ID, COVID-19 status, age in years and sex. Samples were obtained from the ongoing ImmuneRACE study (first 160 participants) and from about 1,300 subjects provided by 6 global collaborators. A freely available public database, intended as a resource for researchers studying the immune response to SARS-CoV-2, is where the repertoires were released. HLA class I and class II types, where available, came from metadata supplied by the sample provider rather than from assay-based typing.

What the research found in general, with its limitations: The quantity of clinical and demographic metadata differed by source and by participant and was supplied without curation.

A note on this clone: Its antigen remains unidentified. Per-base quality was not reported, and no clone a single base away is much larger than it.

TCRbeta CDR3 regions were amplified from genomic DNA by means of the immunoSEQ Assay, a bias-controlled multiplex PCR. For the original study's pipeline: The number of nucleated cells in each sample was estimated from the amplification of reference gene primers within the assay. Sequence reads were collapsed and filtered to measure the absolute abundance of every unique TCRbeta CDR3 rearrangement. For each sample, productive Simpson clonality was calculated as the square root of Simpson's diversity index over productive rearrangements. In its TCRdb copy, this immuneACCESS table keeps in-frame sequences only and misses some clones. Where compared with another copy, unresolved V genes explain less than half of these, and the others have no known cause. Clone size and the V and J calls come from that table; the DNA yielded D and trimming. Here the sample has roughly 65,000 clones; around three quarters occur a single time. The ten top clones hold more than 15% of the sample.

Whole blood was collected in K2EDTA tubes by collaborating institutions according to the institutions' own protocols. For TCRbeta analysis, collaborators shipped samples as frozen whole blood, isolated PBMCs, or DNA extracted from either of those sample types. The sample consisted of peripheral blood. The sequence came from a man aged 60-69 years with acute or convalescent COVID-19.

The CDR3 has the sequence CASSPGTSGGGPREAQYF. In nucleotides, the sequence is TGTGCCAGCAGCCCAGGGACTAGCGGGGGGGGACCAAGAGAAGCCCAGTACTTC. The V gene is TRBV3-1 (or the pseudogene TRBV3-2) and the J gene is TRBJ2-5; 16 bases in between match TRBD2. Ends trimmed: V by 4 bases, J by 9 bases; bases unmatched to a gene: 14. The CDR3 sequence holds 18 residues, the cysteine and phenylalanine included. Only the CDR3 part of the read is kept: 54 bases, read in frame from the first base. The germline V gene (reference sequence) gives CDR1 as LGHDT and CDR2 as YNNKEL.